This is a list of T cell receptor beta chains from one sample in a study of T-cell memory formation after mild COVID-19. TCRdb re-analysed the 5' RACE reads in MiXCR, keeping a single row per CDR3 protein. In the table there are around 80,000 distinct CDR3 sequences, roughly 13% of which are singletons. Sequenced sample: PBMCs or a T cell subset sorted from them (not recorded which). These receptor sequences come from a man younger than 30 who had mild COVID-19 (a few samples of this study predate the infection). Cell type and time point are not known. The CDR3 runs from the conserved cysteine through the conserved F or W. D genes are given only for firm matches. For some rows the clone size is stated as once, few or many, or as a class when expanded; others skip it.

J gene,D gene,V gene,clone size,CDR3 protein,CDR3 DNA
TRBJ2-1,NA,TRBV6-5,NA,CASSYSPGPYNEQFF,TGTGCCAGCAGTTACTCACCTGGCCCCTACAATGAGCAGTTCTTC
TRBJ2-5,TRBD2,TRBV7-3,NA,CASSSASGGVETQYF,TGTGCCAGCAGCTCGGCTAGCGGGGGGGTAGAGACCCAGTACTTC
TRBJ1-1,NA,TRBV20-1,NA,CSASLYTEAFF,TGCAGTGCTAGCCTCTACACTGAAGCTTTCTTT
TRBJ2-2,TRBD2,TRBV7-3,NA,CASSMSGGHTGELFF,TGTGCCAGCAGCATGAGCGGGGGGCACACCGGGGAGCTGTTTTTT
TRBJ2-3,NA,TRBV9,NA,CASSSGAGGTDTQYF,TGTGCCAGCAGCTCAGGGGCCGGGGGCACAGATACGCAGTATTTT
TRBJ1-1,NA,TRBV4-1,few,CASSQEASLTEAFF,TGCGCCAGCAGCCAAGAGGCCAGCCTCACTGAAGCTTTCTTT
TRBJ2-1,TRBD2,TRBV27,NA,CASTLPGGASEQFF,TGTGCCAGCACCCTGCCCGGGGGGGCCTCTGAGCAGTTCTTC
TRBJ2-5,NA,TRBV10-1,few,CASSEFRDGPETQYF,TGCGCCAGCAGTGAGTTCAGGGATGGCCCAGAGACCCAGTACTTC
TRBJ2-6,NA,TRBV9,NA,CASSVWGANVLTF,TGTGCCAGCAGCGTGTGGGGGGCCAACGTCCTGACTTTC
TRBJ2-1,TRBD2,TRBV27,NA,CASSFGLAGNNEQFF,TGTGCCAGCAGTTTTGGGCTAGCGGGGAACAATGAGCAGTTCTTC
TRBJ2-2,NA,TRBV29-1,few,CSVDVLHSGSNTGELFF,TGCAGCGTTGACGTCCTCCACTCGGGAAGTAACACCGGGGAGCTGTTTTTT
TRBJ1-4,NA,TRBV19,few,CASSIGVEKLFF,TGTGCCAGTAGTATCGGGGTTGAAAAACTGTTTTTT
TRBJ2-1,TRBD2,TRBV12-3/TRBV12-4,few,CASSLRLAGRDEQFF,TGTGCCAGCAGTTTGCGTCTAGCGGGCAGGGATGAGCAGTTCTTC
TRBJ2-1,TRBD2,TRBV6-4,many,CASSDSTSGGDEQFF,TGTGCCAGCAGTGACTCGACTAGCGGGGGGGATGAGCAGTTCTTC
TRBJ1-5,TRBD1,TRBV6-2/TRBV6-3,few,CASSYRTGAFQPQHF,TGTGCCAGCAGTTACAGGACAGGGGCCTTTCAGCCCCAGCATTTT
TRBJ2-5,NA,TRBV7-9,few,CASSLVPGETQYF,TGTGCCAGCAGCTTAGTCCCCGGGGAGACCCAGTACTTC
TRBJ1-2,NA,TRBV12-3/TRBV12-4,NA,CASLDGYYGYTF,TGTGCCAGCCTCGACGGTTACTATGGCTACACCTTC
TRBJ1-6,TRBD1,TRBV5-5,few,CASSSDRAYSPLHF,TGTGCCAGCAGTTCGGACAGGGCCTATTCACCCCTCCACTTT
TRBJ1-1,NA,TRBV7-9,NA,CASRQGEAEAFF,TGTGCCAGCAGACAGGGAGAGGCTGAAGCTTTCTTT
TRBJ2-7,TRBD1,TRBV7-2,NA,CASNRGQTYEQYF,TGTGCCAGCAACCGGGGACAGACCTACGAGCAGTACTTC
TRBJ2-3,TRBD2,TRBV5-1,many,CASSLTGGGTDTQYF,TGCGCCAGCAGCCTAACCGGGGGGGGCACAGATACGCAGTATTTT
TRBJ2-7,TRBD1,TRBV12-3/TRBV12-4,many,CASSEGTGAYEQYF,TGTGCCAGCAGTGAGGGGACAGGGGCGTACGAGCAGTACTTC
TRBJ1-1,TRBD1,TRBV30,few,CAWSKARGTEAFF,TGTGCCTGGAGTAAGGCCAGGGGGACTGAAGCTTTCTTT
TRBJ1-2,NA,TRBV6-5,NA,CASSLRQEYGYTF,TGTGCCAGCAGTCTACGACAGGAATATGGCTACACCTTC
TRBJ2-2,TRBD1,TRBV5-6,few,CASSPGQGTTGELFF,TGTGCCAGCAGCCCGGGACAGGGAACCACCGGGGAGCTGTTTTTT
TRBJ2-3,TRBD2,TRBV7-9,NA,CASSSGLSGGYTDTQYF,TGTGCCAGCAGCTCCGGTCTTAGCGGGGGATACACAGATACGCAGTATTTT
TRBJ2-1,NA,TRBV15,many,CATSRPGQPYNEQFF,TGTGCCACCAGCAGACCTGGACAGCCCTACAATGAGCAGTTCTTC
TRBJ2-7,TRBD1,TRBV6-2/TRBV6-3,few,CASSMTGGLGEQYF,TGTGCCAGCAGCATGACAGGGGGACTCGGAGAGCAGTACTTC
TRBJ2-1,NA,TRBV7-6,NA,CASSPVGGGGSFF,TGTGCCAGCAGCCCGGTCGGCGGGGGCGGGTCCTTCTTC
TRBJ2-5,NA,TRBV12-3/TRBV12-4,NA,CASSPGGPQTQYF,TGTGCCAGCAGTCCCGGGGGGCCACAGACCCAGTACTTC
TRBJ1-5,NA,TRBV6-2/TRBV6-3,few,CASSYSGRPNQPQHF,TGTGCCAGCAGTTACTCCGGCAGACCTAATCAGCCCCAGCATTTT
TRBJ1-6,NA,TRBV5-1,NA,CASSDSSYNSPLHF,TGCGCCAGCTCGGACAGCTCCTATAATTCACCCCTCCACTTT
TRBJ2-2,TRBD1,TRBV5-5,few,CASSLYPTGGSTGELFF,TGTGCCAGCAGCTTATACCCGACAGGGGGCTCCACCGGGGAGCTGTTTTTT
TRBJ2-3,TRBD2,TRBV11-2,many,CASSRLAGTDTQYF,TGTGCCAGCAGTCGACTAGCGGGGACGGATACGCAGTATTTT
TRBJ2-1,NA,TRBV7-2,few,CASSLARDEQFF,TGTGCCAGCAGCCTGGCCAGAGATGAGCAGTTCTTC
TRBJ2-2,TRBD2,TRBV28,NA,CASGGGAGELFF,TGTGCCAGCGGGGGGGGTGCCGGGGAGCTGTTTTTT
TRBJ2-6,NA,TRBV7-6,NA,CASSLPLSGANVLTF,TGTGCCAGCAGCTTGCCGCTCTCTGGGGCCAACGTCCTGACTTTC
TRBJ2-7,NA,TRBV5-1,NA,CASSLDEAYEQYF,TGCGCCAGCAGCTTGGACGAAGCCTACGAGCAGTACTTC
TRBJ2-1,TRBD2,TRBV12-3/TRBV12-4,few,CASRFSSGGHNEQFF,TGTGCCAGCAGGTTCTCTAGCGGGGGACACAATGAGCAGTTCTTC
TRBJ2-3,NA,TRBV7-2,NA,CASSPDYLGRTQYF,TGTGCCAGCAGCCCCGACTACCTCGGGCGAACGCAGTATTTT
TRBJ1-5,TRBD1,TRBV7-2,few,CASPDRDQPQHF,TGTGCCAGCCCCGACAGGGACCAGCCCCAGCATTTT
TRBJ2-4,NA,TRBV5-1,few,CASSLRSLDIGKNIQYF,TGCGCCAGCAGCTTGCGGTCTCTCGACATAGGAAAAAACATTCAGTACTTC
TRBJ2-3,TRBD2,TRBV4-3,many,CASSQEASGGIDTQYF,TGCGCCAGCAGCCAAGAGGCTAGCGGGGGGATAGATACGCAGTATTTT
TRBJ2-3,TRBD1,TRBV30,once,CAWSAHSTGGGLHTQYF,TGTGCCTGGAGTGCACACTCTACAGGGGGCGGTCTACATACGCAGTATTTT
TRBJ2-7,TRBD2,TRBV7-6,NA,CASSAAASGPTSSYEQYF,TGTGCCAGCAGCGCAGCAGCTAGCGGGCCCACGAGCTCCTACGAGCAGTACTTC
TRBJ1-5,NA,TRBV19,NA,CASSPSSGNQPQHF,TGTGCCAGTAGCCCTAGTTCAGGAAATCAGCCCCAGCATTTT
TRBJ2-2,TRBD1,TRBV19,NA,CASGTGWTGELFF,TGTGCCAGTGGGACAGGGTGGACCGGGGAGCTGTTTTTT
TRBJ1-1,NA,TRBV4-3,few,CASSQGWVQGWAEAFF,TGCGCCAGCAGCCAGGGATGGGTCCAGGGGTGGGCTGAAGCTTTCTTT
TRBJ2-5,NA,TRBV9,few,CASSPGVSETQYF,TGTGCCAGCAGCCCCGGGGTCTCGGAGACCCAGTACTTC
TRBJ2-5,TRBD1,TRBV6-5,few,CASSYTTGEETQYF,TGTGCCAGCAGTTATACGACAGGGGAAGAGACCCAGTACTTC
TRBJ1-2,TRBD1,TRBV10-2,few,CASSGDRSYGYTF,TGCGCCAGCAGTGGGGACAGGAGCTATGGCTACACCTTC
TRBJ1-3,NA,TRBV4-1,many,CASSQEVTRENTIYF,TGCGCCAGCAGCCAAGAAGTAACGCGAGAGAACACCATATATTTT
TRBJ2-3,NA,TRBV10-1,few,CASSGLRTDTQYF,TGCGCCAGCAGTGGTTTGAGGACAGATACGCAGTATTTT
TRBJ2-1,NA,TRBV11-2,NA,CASSLAGIYNEQFF,TGTGCCAGCAGCTTAGCGGGGATCTACAATGAGCAGTTCTTC
TRBJ1-2,NA,TRBV12-3/TRBV12-4,few,CASNPGLGYGYTF,TGTGCCAGCAACCCCGGGTTGGGCTATGGCTACACCTTC
TRBJ2-2,TRBD1,TRBV14,few,CASSHLGQGLGTGELFF,TGTGCCAGCAGCCATCTGGGACAGGGGTTGGGCACCGGGGAGCTGTTTTTT
TRBJ2-5,TRBD2,TRBV11-3,few,CASSFGGGAQETQYF,TGTGCCAGCAGCTTCGGCGGGGGTGCCCAAGAGACCCAGTACTTC
TRBJ2-1,NA,TRBV7-2,NA,CASSPAASYNEQFF,TGTGCCAGCAGCCCGGCGGCCTCCTACAATGAGCAGTTCTTC
TRBJ2-2,TRBD2,TRBV12-3/TRBV12-4,NA,CASSRRGLAGVSGELFF,TGTGCCAGCAGTCGACGCGGACTAGCGGGGGTCTCCGGGGAGCTGTTTTTT
TRBJ1-1,NA,TRBV7-2,few,CASSLYMNTEAFF,TGTGCCAGCAGCTTATATATGAACACTGAAGCTTTCTTT